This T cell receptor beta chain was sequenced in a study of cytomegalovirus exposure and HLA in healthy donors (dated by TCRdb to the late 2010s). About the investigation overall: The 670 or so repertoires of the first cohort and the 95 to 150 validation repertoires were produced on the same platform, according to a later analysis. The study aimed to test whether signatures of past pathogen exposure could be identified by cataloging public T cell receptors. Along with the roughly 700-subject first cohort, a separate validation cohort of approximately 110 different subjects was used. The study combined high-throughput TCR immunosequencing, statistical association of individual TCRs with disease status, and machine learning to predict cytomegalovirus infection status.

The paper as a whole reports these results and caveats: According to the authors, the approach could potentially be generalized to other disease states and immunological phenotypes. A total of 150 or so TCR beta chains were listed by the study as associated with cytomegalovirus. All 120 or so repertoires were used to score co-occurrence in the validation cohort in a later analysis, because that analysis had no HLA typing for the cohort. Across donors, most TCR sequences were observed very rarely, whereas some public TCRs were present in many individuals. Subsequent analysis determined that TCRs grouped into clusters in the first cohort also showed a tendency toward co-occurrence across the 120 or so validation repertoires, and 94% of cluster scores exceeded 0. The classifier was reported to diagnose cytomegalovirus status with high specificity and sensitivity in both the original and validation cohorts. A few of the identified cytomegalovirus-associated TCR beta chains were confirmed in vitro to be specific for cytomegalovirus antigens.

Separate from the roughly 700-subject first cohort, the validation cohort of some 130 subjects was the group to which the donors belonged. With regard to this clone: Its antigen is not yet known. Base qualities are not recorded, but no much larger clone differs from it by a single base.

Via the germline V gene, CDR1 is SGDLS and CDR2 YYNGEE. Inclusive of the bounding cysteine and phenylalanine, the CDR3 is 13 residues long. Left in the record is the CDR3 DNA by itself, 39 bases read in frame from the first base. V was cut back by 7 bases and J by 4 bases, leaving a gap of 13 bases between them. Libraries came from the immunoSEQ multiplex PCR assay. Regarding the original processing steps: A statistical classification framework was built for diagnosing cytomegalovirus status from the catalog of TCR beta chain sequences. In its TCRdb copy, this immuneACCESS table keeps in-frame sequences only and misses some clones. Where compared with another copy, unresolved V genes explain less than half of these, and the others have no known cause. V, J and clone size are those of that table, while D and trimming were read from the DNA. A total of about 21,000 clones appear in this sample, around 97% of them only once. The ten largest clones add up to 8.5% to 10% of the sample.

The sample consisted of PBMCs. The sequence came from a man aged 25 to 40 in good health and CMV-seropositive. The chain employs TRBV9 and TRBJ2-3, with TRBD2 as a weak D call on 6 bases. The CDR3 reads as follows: CASGRESPDTQYF. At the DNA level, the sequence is TGTGCCAGCGGTCGGGAGTCCCCAGATACGCAGTATTTT.